The 31 T cell receptor beta chains below come from one sample, sequenced in a study of T cell repertoires in cytomegalovirus infection. TCRdb recomputed calls from the reads with MiXCR, one row per CDR3 protein. This table has 200,000 to 300,000 distinct CDR3 sequences, roughly 13% appearing once. The sample taken for sequencing was PBMCs. All receptors derive from a human donor in good health (CMV status not recorded). Some clones in this sample may be carry-over from other donors' samples.

The chain joins TRBV14 to TRBJ2-5; the D is unclear. Germline lookup yields CDR1 SGHDN and CDR2 FVKESK. V was trimmed by 0 bases and J by 5 bases, leaving 22 bases between them. The CDR3 has 18 residues. Here the CDR3 DNA reads TGTGCCAGCAGCCAAGAGATCATACCAATCCCAAGTGCGGAGACCCAGTACTTC. Protein: CASSQEIIPIPSAETQYF.

This clonotype was found once. The rearrangement joins TRBV2 to TRBJ2-1; TRBD2 agrees at 11 bases. V lost 5 bases, J lost 8 bases, and 11 bases stayed unmatched. Germline CDR1 reads SNHLY; CDR2 reads FYNNEI. This CDR3 is 16 amino acids long. The CDR3 nucleotides read TGTGCCAGCAGTTTGGCCGGGGCTAGCGGGGGGCATGAGCAGTTCTTC. Amino acids: CASSLAGASGGHEQFF. The whole variable domain, filled in from reference TRBV2 and TRBJ2-1, reads EPEVTQTPSHQVTQMGQEVILRCVPISNHLYFYWYRQILGQKVEFLVSFYNNEISEKSEIFDDQFSVERPDGSNFTLKIRSTKLEDSAMYFCASSLAGASGGHEQFFGPGTRLTVL.

V gene TRBV5-6 combines with J gene TRBJ1-1, with unresolved D. The CDR3 contains 14 residues. The V gene's germline CDR1 is SGHDT and CDR2 YYEEEE. Deletions cut 4 bases from V and 0 bases from J, with 10 bases between. The CDR3 reads CASSMDFLNTEAFF. The CDR3 nucleotides are TGTGCCAGCAGCATGGACTTTTTGAACACTGAAGCTTTCTTT.

This clonotype has a count of ten or more. The chain is built from TRBV20-1 and TRBJ2-1; 10 bases map to TRBD1. V was clipped by 6 bases and J by 4 bases; unmatched bases: 6. CDR3 length: 14 amino acids. CDR1 and CDR2 (germline): DFQATT, SNEGSKA (reference sequence). The CDR3 nucleotides read TGCAGTGCACCACCGGGACAGGGGTACAATGAGCAGTTCTTC. This gives the protein CSAPPGQGYNEQFF.

This clonotype came up many times. The chain employs TRBV7-3 and TRBJ2-1; TRBD2 matches at 12 bases. The V gene end was trimmed by 5 bases and the J gene end by 6 bases; junction bases not matched to a gene: 5. In germline, CDR1 is SGHTA, CDR2 FQGTGA. This CDR3 spans 15 amino acids. CDR3 loop: CASSPGLAGGNEQFF. Here the CDR3 DNA reads TGTGCCAGCAGCCCGGGACTAGCGGGCGGCAATGAGCAGTTCTTC.

The chain carries TRBV28 and TRBJ2-7; D tentatively reads TRBD1 or TRBD2 (6 bases each). The ends were cut back, 7 bases at V and 3 bases at J, with 16 bases in the middle. CDR3 size: 14 residues. Germline values: CDR1 MDHEN, CDR2 SYDVKM. This CDR3 reads CASNPGGSYYEQYF. The CDR3 DNA reads as TGTGCCAGCAACCCCGGGGGCAGTTACTACGAGCAGTACTTC.

This clonotype appeared many times. The J gene is TRBJ2-3, the V gene TRBV7-3, with 11 bases fitting TRBD2. Germline V gene data show CDR1 as SGHTA and CDR2 as FQGTGA. The CDR3 runs to 16 residues. The V and J ends lost 5 bases and 3 bases, in that order; junction bases with no gene match: 7. The CDR3 DNA reads as TGTGCCAGCAGCCCTCTAGCGGGGGGCGGGACAGATACGCAGTATTTT. Its protein is CASSPLAGGGTDTQYF.

This clonotype was counted a few times. The chain combines TRBV10-3 with TRBJ1-2; TRBD1 agrees at 12 bases. The CDR3 extends over 16 amino acids. CDR1 and CDR2 from the germline V gene are ENHRY and SYGVKD. J lost 6 bases, V lost 2 bases, and 7 bases had no gene match. CDR3 loop: CAISERRDRGRHGYTF. Written as DNA, the CDR3 is TGTGCCATCAGTGAGCGGAGGGACAGGGGGCGGCATGGCTACACCTTC.

This clonotype was seen many times. The rearrangement joins TRBV7-9 to TRBJ1-1; 7 nucleotides align to TRBD1. V trimming: 5 bases; J trimming: 6 bases; junction bases outside the gene matches: 12. In germline, CDR1 is SEHNR, CDR2 FQNEAQ (reference sequence). The CDR3 sequence is 15 residues long. The CDR3 loop is CASSQKVTGVPEAFF. The CDR3, as DNA: TGTGCCAGCAGCCAAAAGGTAACAGGGGTCCCTGAAGCTTTCTTT.

This clonotype was recorded many times. The V and J genes are TRBV20-1 and TRBJ2-7; 10 bases match TRBD2. Germline loops: CDR1 DFQATT, CDR2 SNEGSKA (reference sequence). This CDR3 spans 14 amino acids. Trimming took 7 bases from V and 1 from J; bases not matched to a gene: 7. The CDR3 region has the DNA TGCAGTGGGCCGGGACTAGCGTCTTCCTACGAGCAGTACTTC. Its protein product is CSGPGLASSYEQYF.

Many counts were recorded for this clonotype. The CDR3 protein is CASRKSSGAFF. CDR3 DNA: TGTGCCAGCAGAAAAAGTTCGGGGGCTTTCTTT. The genes are TRBV6-2 or TRBV6-3 and TRBJ1-1; D is ambiguous. V was clipped by 6 bases and J by 11 bases, with 13 bases between them. The CDR3 is 11 amino acids. Germline loops: CDR1 MNHEY, CDR2 SVGEGT.

J is TRBJ1-1 and V is TRBV15, with 7 nucleotides matching TRBD1. With V trimmed by 8 bases and J by 6 bases, 3 bases remained unmatched. This CDR3 comprises 11 residues. Germline lookup yields CDR1 LNHNV and CDR2 YYDKDF (reference sequence). The CDR3 here is CATAQGPEAFF. The CDR3 DNA sequence: TGTGCCACCGCACAGGGGCCTGAAGCTTTCTTT.

The chain uses TRBV28 and TRBJ1-2; D perhaps matches TRBD1 (6 bases). CDR1 and CDR2 (germline): MDHEN, SYDVKM. V was trimmed by 8 bases and J by 1 base, leaving 14 bases between them. The CDR3 totals 14 residues. The CDR3 DNA reads as TGTGCCAGCGTGGGGGCGGATTTTAACTATGGCTACACCTTC. Its translation: CASVGADFNYGYTF.

This chain uses TRBV4-1 with TRBJ2-2; 9 bases match TRBD1. Losses at the gene ends were 2 bases for V and 7 bases for J; bases not matched to a gene: 8. This CDR3 region has 16 residues. Germline V lookup: CDR1 MGHRA, CDR2 YSYEKL. CDR3 nucleotides: TGCGCCAGCAGCCAAACATCGGGGACAGGGATCGGGGAGCTGTTTTTT. Translation gives CASSQTSGTGIGELFF.

This clonotype was recorded many times. This chain links TRBV9 with TRBJ1-1, with D unresolved. This CDR3 is built from 13 residues. With 4 bases removed from V and 5 bases from J, the gap between germline ends came to 12 bases. Germline values: CDR1 SGDLS, CDR2 YYNGEE. CDR3 loop: CASSNTVGTEAFF. CDR3 DNA sequence: TGTGCCAGCAGCAATACCGTAGGGACTGAAGCTTTCTTT.

The chain links TRBV12-3 or TRBV12-4 to TRBJ2-1; D is possibly TRBD2 (6 bases). V dropped 5 bases and J dropped 8 bases, with 13 bases sitting between them. The CDR3 spans 13 residues. CDR3 nucleotide sequence: TGTGCCAGCAGTCTCGGCGGGGTGGATGAGCAGTTCTTC. Translated, it gives CASSLGGVDEQFF.

The V and J genes are TRBV29-1 and TRBJ1-4; weak D call: TRBD1 (5 bases). Trimming left V 3 bases short and J 10 bases short, with 12 bases between. There are 12 residues in the CDR3. In germline, CDR1 is SQVTM, CDR2 ANQGSEA. The DNA for the CDR3 is TGCAGCGTTGACACCGGGGCGGGAAAACTGTTTTTT. Its translation: CSVDTGAGKLFF.

The chain recombines TRBV28 with TRBJ2-7; TRBD2 might be the D (6 bases). Trimming pared 6 bases from V and 2 bases from J, leaving 14 bases between. Germline CDR1 and CDR2: MDHEN and SYDVKM. The CDR3 is 14 residues long. CDR3 residues: CASRTGTSPYEQYF. In DNA form, the CDR3 reads TGTGCCAGCAGAACCGGGACTTCCCCCTACGAGCAGTACTTC.

J is TRBJ2-1 and V is TRBV27; 10 bases match TRBD2. CDR3 length: 18 residues. V shed 2 bases and J 0 bases; nucleotides not matched to a gene: 7. The V gene's germline CDR1 is MNHEY and CDR2 SMNVEV (reference sequence). CDR3 residues: CASSLLAGASSSYNEQFF. CDR3 sequence (DNA): TGTGCCAGCAGTTTACTAGCGGGAGCCTCAAGCTCCTACAATGAGCAGTTCTTC.

This clonotype has just a few counts. The CDR3 sequence: CASTIDGGGETQYF. DNA for the CDR3: TGTGCCAGCACCATAGACGGGGGGGGAGAGACCCAGTACTTC. The chain links TRBV2 to TRBJ2-5; the match to TRBD2 covers 8 bases. V shed 7 bases, J shed 4 bases, and the junction held 8 bases outside the gene matches. CDR3 length: 14 amino acids. Looked up from germline, CDR1 is SNHLY and CDR2 is FYNNEI.

Ten or more counts support this clonotype. The chain is built from TRBV7-2 and TRBJ2-1; D is unclear. The CDR3 contains 15 residues. Trimming removed 5 bases at V and 3 bases at J, with 14 bases between. Looked up from germline, CDR1 is SGHTA and CDR2 is FQGNSA. The CDR3 region has the DNA TGTGCCAGCAGCCCCCAACGCCAGAGCTACAATGAGCAGTTCTTC. Translating gives CASSPQRQSYNEQFF.

The table lists this clonotype with many counts. The chain recombines TRBV7-2 with TRBJ2-5; 9 bases line up with TRBD2. The CDR3 covers 14 residues. Germline CDR1 reads SGHTA; CDR2 reads FQGNSA. The J segment lost 7 bases and the V segment lost 5 bases, leaving 8 bases of the junction unmatched. The CDR3 DNA sequence: TGTGCCAGCAGCACCTTAGCGGGAGCCGGGACCCAGTACTTC. This gives the protein CASSTLAGAGTQYF.

This clonotype was counted ten times or more. The rearrangement links TRBV5-6 to TRBJ1-6, with D hard to call. The V end lost 1 base, the J end lost 14 bases, and 16 bases lay between the germline ends. Germline loops: CDR1 SGHDT, CDR2 YYEEEE. This CDR3 spans 14 amino acids. CDR3 protein: CASSLSARSFALHF. The CDR3 nucleotides read TGTGCCAGCAGCTTGTCGGCTCGCTCGTTTGCCCTCCACTTT.

This clonotype has at least ten counts. The chain links TRBV7-2 to TRBJ1-5; D unclear. From germline, CDR1 is SGHTA and CDR2 FQGNSA. The CDR3 spans 15 residues. Between the trimmed V and J ends, which lost 2 bases and 0 bases, there was a span of 8 bases. The CDR3 protein is CASSLSRYSNQPQHF. The CDR3 DNA follows: TGTGCCAGCAGCTTAAGCCGGTATAGCAATCAGCCCCAGCATTTT.

This clonotype turned up a few times. The V call is TRBV4-3, the J call TRBJ2-5; 10 bases match TRBD2. Germline values: CDR1 LGHNA, CDR2 YSLEER. This CDR3 contains 16 residues. V lost 4 bases, J lost 5 bases, and 10 bases stayed unmatched. CDR3 DNA: TGCGCCAGCAGCCTATCGTCTAGCGGGAGCTGGGAGACCCAGTACTTC. Its translation: CASSLSSSGSWETQYF.

At least ten counts were recorded for this clonotype. The rearrangement uses TRBV7-6 and TRBJ2-2; unclear D gene. V was trimmed by 5 bases and J by 1 base, leaving 11 bases between them. Germline CDR1 is SGHVS and CDR2 is FNYEAQ. The CDR3 covers 15 residues. The CDR3 sequence: CASSPSWRNTGELFF. In DNA form, the CDR3 reads TGTGCCAGCAGCCCATCGTGGAGGAACACCGGGGAGCTGTTTTTT.

This clonotype was recorded many times. This chain uses TRBV28 with TRBJ2-3; 10 bases align to TRBD1. The length of the CDR3 is 16 residues. J was trimmed by 2 bases and V by 4 bases; bases with no gene match: 6. Germline V gene lookup returns CDR1 MDHEN and CDR2 SYDVKM. Here the CDR3 reads CASSWTGTGVTDTQYF. As DNA, the CDR3 is TGTGCCAGCAGTTGGACCGGGACAGGGGTCACAGATACGCAGTATTTT.

The chain combines TRBV14 with TRBJ2-5; 9 bases match TRBD2. The CDR3 totals 16 residues. The V gene's germline CDR1 is SGHDN and CDR2 FVKESK. V lost 5 bases, J lost 2 bases, and 9 bases stayed unmatched. This chain's CDR3 is CASSEIGLAPQETQYF. CDR3 DNA sequence: TGTGCCAGCAGCGAAATCGGACTAGCGCCACAAGAGACCCAGTACTTC. The full variable domain, rest sourced from reference TRBV14 and TRBJ2-5, is EAGVTQFPSHSVIEKGQTVTLRCDPISGHDNLYWYRRVMGKEIKFLLHFVKESKQDESGMPNNRFLAERTGGTYSTLKVQPAELEDSGVYFCASSEIGLAPQETQYFGPGTRLLVL.

This clonotype was observed a few times. CDR3 sequence: CSAKAGAGNTEAFF. The CDR3 bases are TGCAGTGCTAAAGCAGGGGCCGGGAACACTGAAGCTTTCTTT. The rearrangement uses TRBV20-1 and TRBJ1-1, with D maybe TRBD1 (6 bases). Germline lookup yields CDR1 DFQATT and CDR2 SNEGSKA (reference sequence). Trimming cost V 4 bases and J 1 base, with 13 bases left between them. This CDR3 spans 14 amino acids.

The genes are TRBV12-3 or TRBV12-4 and TRBJ1-6; TRBD1 matches 9 bases. CDR3 size: 16 residues. Trimming removed 4 bases from V and 2 bases from J; junction bases left unmatched: 3. In nucleotides, the CDR3 is TGTGCCAGCAGTTCCACAGGGGGCACCTATAATTCACCCCTCCACTTT. It encodes CASSSTGGTYNSPLHF.

The DNA for the CDR3 is TGTGCCAGCTTATGGGACAACACCTACGAGCAGTACTTC. Protein sequence: CASLWDNTYEQYF. V usage is TRBV2 and J usage is TRBJ2-7, with D perhaps matching TRBD1 (6 bases). CDR1 is SNHLY and CDR2 is FYNNEI in the germline V gene. V was shortened by 8 bases and J by 2 bases, with 13 bases between the two germline ends. CDR3 length: 13 residues.